What follows describes a single T cell receptor beta chain. Germline V gives CDR1 SGHTA, CDR2 FQGNSA. The germline V and J ends were trimmed by 5 bases and 8 bases, with 16 bases remaining between them. The CDR3 runs to 14 residues. This specimen comes from a study of blood T cell repertoires in COVID-19. As for the study in general: Acute and convalescent COVID-19 samples came from the United States, Italy and Spain. Nucleic acid was either cDNA or gDNA, and it came from T cells, B-cell-depleted T cells, or PBMCs.

Original processing methods: Quantification of nucleated cells was approximated via reference gene primer amplification. Profiled with immunoSEQ multiplex PCR; TCRdb holds only in-frame clones, not every one. The V and J calls and clone size were taken over from that table, and D and trimming were inferred from the DNA. This sample has roughly 110,000 clones, with 80% to 90% found just once. This TCR derives from a human donor with acute or convalescent COVID-19. The donor label of this sample is uncertain. The chain recombines TRBV7-2 with TRBJ2-1, with a tentative D call TRBD2 (6 bases). Sequenced: peripheral blood. CDR3 nucleotides: TGTGCCAGCAGCGGCGGCGCGGGGCAGGATGAGCAGTTCTTC. Its protein is CASSGGAGQDEQFF.